Included here is one T cell receptor (beta chain) sequence, with context. Antigen specificity is unknown. This record comes from a study of T cell responses to AZD1222 COVID-19 vaccine. Study-wide findings and caveats: Across the whole spike, CD4 TCRs peaked at regions 160-218 and 743-854. Donor demographics were predominantly white British with a female majority; clonal diversity may be underestimated.

The V segment lost 5 bases and the J segment 5 bases; nucleotides outside the gene matches: 16. The germline CDR1 and CDR2 sequences are MNHEY and SMNVEV (reference sequence). The CDR3 sequence is 17 residues long. Sequencing used immunoSEQ multiplex PCR; TCRdb keeps in-frame clones, though not all of them. The sample has some 140,000 clones; less than 90% are singletons. This sequence originates from an adult in good health. The material sequenced was peripheral blood, taken on day 0 of MenACWY control vaccination. This chain joins TRBV27 and TRBJ1-2; TRBD1 aligns across 8 bases. CDR3 DNA sequence: TGTGCCAGCAGTCTATGGGCACACAGGGGGGTTCAGTATGGCTACACCTTC. It yields the protein CASSLWAHRGVQYGYTF.